One and the same sample provided the 20 T cell receptor beta chains below, sequenced in a study of OX40 agonist ivuxolimab in advanced cancers. Repertoires were generated with immunoSEQ multiplex PCR, while TCRdb's copy carries only in-frame clones and drops some. The repertoire holds 30,000 to 45,000 clones, roughly 90% seen once, with 19% in the top ten. The starting material was CD4+ or CD8+ T cells sorted from blood, obtained in a trial of the OX40 agonist ivuxolimab. Receptors originate from an adult with an advanced solid tumor such as melanoma, head and neck, liver or kidney cancer.

The genes are TRBV6-5 and TRBJ2-1; D is unclear. Germline values: CDR1 MNHEY, CDR2 SVGAGI. The CDR3 runs to 11 residues. The germline V and J ends were trimmed by 0 bases and 11 bases, with 5 bases remaining between them. The CDR3 coding sequence is TGTGCCAGCAGTTACTCGTATCAGCAGTTCTTC. It is translated as CASSYSYQQFF.

This clone appeared once. V is TRBV7-9 and J is TRBJ2-5; 8 nucleotides align to TRBD1. With the DNA end fitting TRBJ2-7 better, the J assignment may be wrong. In germline, CDR1 is SEHNR, CDR2 FQNEAQ (reference sequence). The CDR3 totals 15 residues. CDR3 nucleotides: TGTGCCAGCAGCTTTCCGGACAGGGTCTCCTACGAGCAGTACTTC. It yields the protein CASSFPDRVSYEQYF.

The chain carries TRBV7-9 and TRBJ1-2, with 8 bases matching TRBD1. CDR3 length: 14 residues. Trimming at V came to 5 bases and at J to 5 bases, leaving 7 bases not matched to a gene. Germline V gene lookup returns CDR1 SEHNR and CDR2 FQNEAQ (reference sequence). Here the CDR3 reads CASSPDRDAYGYTF. The CDR3 region has the DNA TGTGCCAGCAGCCCGGACAGGGACGCATATGGCTACACCTTC.

The chain uses TRBV7-9 and TRBJ2-2, with a possible D match to TRBD2 (6 bases). Germline lookup yields CDR1 SEHNR and CDR2 FQNEAQ (reference sequence). The CDR3 is 17 amino acids. Trimming removed 6 bases at V and 0 bases at J, with 17 bases between. This chain's CDR3 is CASRDSGGNANTGELFF. The CDR3 DNA reads TGTGCCAGCAGGGATTCCGGGGGAAACGCGAACACCGGGGAGCTGTTTTTT.

This clone was observed a few times. A far bigger clonotype differs at one base, so this is likely a read error. The CDR3 protein is CTSSQEWQGYTEAFF. The CDR3 coding sequence is TGCACCAGCAGCCAAGAGTGGCAGGGCTACACTGAAGCTTTCTTT. V and J are TRBV1 and TRBJ1-1; the table calls TRBD1, which could not be checked here. TRBV1 is recorded as a pseudogene. The length of the CDR3 is 15 residues.

V is TRBV9 and J is TRBJ2-7, with 10 bases aligning to TRBD1. Looked up from germline, CDR1 is SGDLS and CDR2 is YYNGEE. J was trimmed by 5 bases and V by 4 bases; bases with no gene match: 6. The CDR3 contains 14 residues. DNA for the CDR3: TGTGCCAGCAGCCATGGACAGGGGGACAACGAGCAGTACTTC. It translates to CASSHGQGDNEQYF.

The chain combines TRBV6-5 with TRBJ2-1; 8 positions match TRBD2. Germline CDR1 MNHEY, CDR2 SVGAGI. This CDR3 is built from 14 residues. J was trimmed by 8 bases and V by 0 bases; bases with no gene match: 3. The CDR3 nucleotides are TGTGCCAGCAGTTACTCGTTCGGGGGGGATGAGCAGTTCTTC. This gives the protein CASSYSFGGDEQFF.

This clone was observed a handful of times. The chain links TRBV27 to TRBJ1-2; D not certain. This CDR3 is 12 amino acids long. The V end was cut by 5 bases, the J end by 4 bases, with 8 bases between. In germline, CDR1 is MNHEY, CDR2 SMNVEV (reference sequence). The CDR3 is CASSGETYGYTF. CDR3 DNA: TGTGCCAGCAGTGGCGAAACCTATGGCTACACCTTC.

Of note for this clone: An end of the junction does not agree with germline; a read error may underlie this. This chain's CDR3 is CASSSGETQYF. CDR3 DNA: TGTGCTAGCAGCTCCGGGGAGACCCAGTACTTC. The chain employs TRBV7-7 and TRBJ2-5; D remains ambiguous. The CDR3 loop spans 11 amino acids. Germline CDR1 SSHAT, CDR2 FNYEAQ (reference sequence). Complete variable domain (other parts from reference TRBV7-7 and TRBJ2-5): GAGVSQSPRYKVTKRGQDVTLRCDPISSHATLYWYQQALGQGPEFLTYFNYEAQPDKSGLPSDRFSAERPEGSISTLTIQRTEQRDSAMYRCASSSGETQYFGPGTRLLVL.

The chain combines TRBV27 with TRBJ1-4, with D unclear. The CDR3 consists of 14 residues. With 6 bases removed from V and 8 bases from J, the gap between germline ends came to 16 bases. The germline CDR1 and CDR2 sequences are MNHEY and SMNVEV (reference sequence). The DNA of the CDR3 is TGTGCCAGCAGATTTAAGGCGCGGGTGGAAAAACTGTTTTTT. As protein: CASRFKARVEKLFF. Variable domain in full (rest from reference TRBV27 and TRBJ1-4): EAQVTQNPRYLITVTGKKLTVTCSQNMNHEYMSWYRQDPGLGLRQIYYSMNVEVTDKGDVPEGYKVSRKEKRNFPLILESPSPNQTSLYFCASRFKARVEKLFFGSGTQLSVL.

This chain links TRBV15 with TRBJ1-2; D call uncertain. This CDR3 is built from 15 residues. Germline V CDR1 and CDR2: LNHNV, YYDKDF (reference sequence). Deletions cut 3 bases from V and 1 base from J, with 12 bases between. The CDR3: CATSSLGSLNYGYTF. The CDR3 coding sequence is TGTGCCACCAGCAGTCTGGGCAGTCTTAACTATGGCTACACCTTC.

J is TRBJ2-7 and V is TRBV5-5; D gene uncertain. The CDR3 is made up of 14 amino acids. CDR1 is SGHKS and CDR2 is YYEKEE in the germline V gene (reference sequence). V shed 6 bases and J shed 2 bases, with 15 bases lying between them. The DNA for the CDR3 is TGTGCCAGCAACCCTCAGGCCGTCGCCTACGAGCAGTACTTC. Residues: CASNPQAVAYEQYF.

The chain carries TRBV4-1 and TRBJ2-7, with D perhaps TRBD1 or TRBD2 (5 bases each). Per the germline V gene, CDR1 is MGHRA and CDR2 is YSYEKL. V was cut by 0 bases and J by 6 bases, with 18 bases left in between. There are 16 residues in the CDR3. CDR3: CASSQEVGTPYGEQYF. In nucleotides, the CDR3 is TGCGCCAGCAGCCAAGAAGTCGGGACCCCTTACGGCGAGCAGTACTTC.

This chain connects TRBV2 to TRBJ1-2; 9 bases map to TRBD1. V trimming: 8 bases; J trimming: 4 bases; junction bases outside the gene matches: 11. Germline V gene lookup returns CDR1 SNHLY and CDR2 FYNNEI. The CDR3 is 15 amino acids. In DNA form, the CDR3 reads TGTGCCAGCGGCCTCGGGACAGGGCTCATCTATGGCTACACCTTC. Residues: CASGLGTGLIYGYTF.

The V gene is TRBV19, the J gene TRBJ2-1; D is perhaps TRBD1 or TRBD2 (5 bases each). Deletions cut 3 bases from V and 8 bases from J, with 8 bases between. The CDR3 runs to 12 residues. CDR1 is LNHDA and CDR2 is SQIVND in the germline V gene (reference sequence). The CDR3 coding sequence is TGTGCCAGTAGTATCGGGGCCCATGAGCAGTTCTTC. It translates to CASSIGAHEQFF.

The rearrangement uses TRBV4-3 and TRBJ2-3; TRBD1 agrees at 8 bases. Per the germline V gene, CDR1 is LGHNA and CDR2 is YSLEER. The CDR3 runs 19 residues. V lost 0 bases and J lost 1; bases outside the gene matches: 12. The CDR3 region is CASSQDAYRGWGGTDTQYF. The CDR3 DNA is TGCGCCAGCAGCCAAGATGCGTACAGGGGGTGGGGAGGCACAGATACGCAGTATTTT.

The genes are TRBV5-1 and TRBJ2-3, with 15 bases lining up with TRBD2. Trimming at V came to 4 bases and at J to 2 bases, leaving 5 bases not matched to a gene. Germline V gives CDR1 SGHRS, CDR2 YFSETQ. The CDR3 runs to 17 residues. Here the CDR3 reads CASSPGTSGGITDTQYF. The CDR3 bases are TGCGCCAGCAGCCCAGGGACTAGCGGGGGGATCACAGATACGCAGTATTTT.

This clone appeared a single time. The chain employs TRBV30 and TRBJ2-3; 7 bases align to TRBD2. CDR1 and CDR2 from the germline V gene are GTSNPN and SVGIG (reference sequence). The junction had 10 bases not matched to a gene; V was cut back by 4 bases and J by 6 bases. This CDR3 has 14 amino acids. CDR3 in amino acids: CAWKRGLRTDTQYF. The DNA for the CDR3 is TGTGCCTGGAAGCGGGGACTGAGAACGGATACGCAGTATTTT.

J is TRBJ2-2 and V is TRBV7-2; 8 bases are shared with TRBD2. CDR1 and CDR2 (germline): SGHTA, FQGNSA. The ends lost 2 bases at V and 3 bases at J; junction bases unmatched: 5. The CDR3 is made up of 16 amino acids. The CDR3 coding sequence is TGTGCCAGCAGCTTAACAGGGACTAGATACACCGGGGAGCTGTTTTTT. Translated, it gives CASSLTGTRYTGELFF.

The J gene is TRBJ2-1, the V gene TRBV27, with a tentative D call TRBD2 (6 bases). Trimming took off 7 bases at V and 2 bases at J, with 15 bases between the two ends. Germline CDR1 and CDR2: MNHEY and SMNVEV (reference sequence). This CDR3 comprises 15 residues. This CDR3 reads CASTVTSSAYNEQFF. In DNA, the CDR3 is TGTGCCAGCACTGTCACTAGCAGCGCCTACAATGAGCAGTTCTTC.